The clone carrying this T cell receptor (beta chain) was seen only a few times. This sample is drawn from a study of blood T cells in healthy people across ages. Collection of 9.5 to 10 milliliters of peripheral blood was performed for each donor. Primers used in a second PCR of about 6 to 12 cycles were a sample-barcoded 5' primer and a J-beta primer mix. TCRdb reprocessed the 5' RACE reads with MiXCR, giving one entry per CDR3 protein. Of over 750,000 distinct CDR3 sequences listed, more than 20% are singletons. This CDR3 region has 18 residues. Germline values: CDR1 LGHNA, CDR2 YNFKEQ. The same specimen was also included in a second study, on T cells of mothers and their children.

This sequence joins TRBV4-2 and TRBJ2-5, with 9 bases aligning to TRBD2. The J call is in doubt because the DNA end fits TRBJ2-7 better. This receptor was identified in a boy younger than 18 in good health. Sequenced input: blood. CDR3 nucleotides: TGTGCCAGCAGCCAAGGGCGGTCTAGCGGGGTGAGCTCCTACGAGCAGTACTTC. This translates into CASSQGRSSGVSSYEQYF.